This T cell receptor (beta chain) was captured in a study of cytomegalovirus exposure and HLA in healthy donors. Study overall: The study placed approximately 80% of its roughly 430 genotyped donors in the Caucasian-associated ancestry cluster.

The germline V and J ends were trimmed by 1 base and 8 bases, with 6 bases remaining between them. The CDR3 contains 12 residues. Looked up from germline, CDR1 is SGHAT and CDR2 is FQNNGV. The PCR made use of 60 Vbeta and 13 Jbeta primers. Profiling relied on immunoSEQ multiplex PCR, and the TCRdb table lists in-frame clones only, not all of them. The data hold roughly 120,000 clones, with over 60% observed a single time. Comments on this clone: The antigen is not known.

General study findings and limits: There were several of the most significant clusters that appeared linked to common viral pathogens in a later analysis.

V gene TRBV11-2 combines with J gene TRBJ1-3; D gene uncertain. This sequence originates from a man in his late teens or twenties in good health and CMV-seronegative. Sequenced sample: PBMCs. The CDR3 bases are TGTGCCAGCAGCTTAGTTGAGGACACCATATATTTT. It is translated as CASSLVEDTIYF.